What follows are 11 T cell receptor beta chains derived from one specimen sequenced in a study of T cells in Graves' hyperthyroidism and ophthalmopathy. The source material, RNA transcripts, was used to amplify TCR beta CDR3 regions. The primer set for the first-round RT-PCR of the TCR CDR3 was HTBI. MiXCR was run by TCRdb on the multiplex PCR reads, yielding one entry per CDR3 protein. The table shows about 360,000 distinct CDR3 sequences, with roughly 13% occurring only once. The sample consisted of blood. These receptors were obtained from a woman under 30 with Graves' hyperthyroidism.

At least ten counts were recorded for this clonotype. This CDR3 reads CASSLGYREPHGYTF. The CDR3 nucleotides are TGTGCCAGCAGCTTGGGATACAGGGAACCCCATGGCTACACCTTC. This chain links TRBV5-6 with TRBJ1-2, with D perhaps matching TRBD1 (6 bases). Looked up from germline, CDR1 is SGHDT and CDR2 is YYEEEE. The ends were cut back, 0 bases at V and 6 bases at J, with 15 bases in the middle. The CDR3 covers 15 residues.

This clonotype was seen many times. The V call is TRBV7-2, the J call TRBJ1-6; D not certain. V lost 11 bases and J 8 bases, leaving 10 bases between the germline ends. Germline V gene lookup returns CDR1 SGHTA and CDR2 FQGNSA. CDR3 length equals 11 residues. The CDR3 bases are TGTGCCGGAGGCGGGGATTCACCCCTCCACTTT. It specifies CAGGGDSPLHF.

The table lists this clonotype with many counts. This CDR3 reads CASSLLTELAKNIQYF. The DNA of the CDR3 is TGTGCCAGCAGTCTACTGACAGAGCTAGCCAAAAACATTCAGTACTTC. V gene TRBV28 combines with J gene TRBJ2-4; TRBD1 might be the D (5 bases). Germline V lookup: CDR1 MDHEN, CDR2 SYDVKM. V lost 5 bases, J lost 0 bases, and 14 bases lay in between. The CDR3 spans 16 residues.

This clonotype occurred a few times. CDR3 region: CASTPAGTGPNYGYTF. The CDR3 nucleotides read TGTGCCAGCACCCCGGCGGGGACGGGGCCCAACTATGGCTACACCTTC. The V call is TRBV6-2 or TRBV6-3, the J call TRBJ1-2; the D gene is possibly TRBD1 (5 bases). Germline CDR1 MNHEY, CDR2 SVGEGT. V shed 7 bases and J shed 2 bases, with 20 bases lying between them. This CDR3 region has 16 residues.

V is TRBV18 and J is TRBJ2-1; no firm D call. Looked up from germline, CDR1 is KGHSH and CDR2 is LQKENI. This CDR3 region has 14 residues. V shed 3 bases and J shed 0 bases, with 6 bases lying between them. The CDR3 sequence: CASSPASSYNEQFF. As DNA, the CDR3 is TGTGCCAGCTCACCGGCGAGCTCCTACAATGAGCAGTTCTTC.

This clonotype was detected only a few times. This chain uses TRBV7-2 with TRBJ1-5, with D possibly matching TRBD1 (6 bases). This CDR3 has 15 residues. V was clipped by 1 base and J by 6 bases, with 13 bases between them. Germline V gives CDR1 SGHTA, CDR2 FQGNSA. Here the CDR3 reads CASSLGRGGGQPQHF. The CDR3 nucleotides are TGTGCCAGCAGCTTAGGCAGGGGAGGCGGTCAGCCCCAGCATTTT. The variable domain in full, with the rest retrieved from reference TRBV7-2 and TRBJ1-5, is GAGVSQSPSNKVTEKGKDVELRCDPISGHTALYWYRQSLGQGLEFLIYFQGNSAPDKSGLPSDRFSAERTGGSVSTLTIQRTQQEDSAVYLCASSLGRGGGQPQHFGDGTRLSIL.

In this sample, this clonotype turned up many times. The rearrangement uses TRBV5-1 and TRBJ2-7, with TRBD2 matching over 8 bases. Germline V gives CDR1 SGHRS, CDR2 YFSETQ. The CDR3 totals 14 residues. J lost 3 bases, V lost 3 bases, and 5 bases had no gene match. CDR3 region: CASSYTSGYYEQYF. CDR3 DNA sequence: TGCGCCAGCAGCTACACTAGCGGTTACTACGAGCAGTACTTC.

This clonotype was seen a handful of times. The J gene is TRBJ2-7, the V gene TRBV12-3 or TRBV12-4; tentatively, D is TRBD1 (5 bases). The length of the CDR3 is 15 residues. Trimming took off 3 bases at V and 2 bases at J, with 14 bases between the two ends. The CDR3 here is CASSLGRGSTYEQYF. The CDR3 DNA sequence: TGTGCCAGCAGTTTGGGAAGGGGCTCTACCTACGAGCAGTACTTC.

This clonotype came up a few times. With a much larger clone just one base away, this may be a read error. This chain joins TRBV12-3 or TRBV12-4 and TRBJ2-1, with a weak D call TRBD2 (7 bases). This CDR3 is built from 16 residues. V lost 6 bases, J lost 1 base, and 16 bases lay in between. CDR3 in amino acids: CASRPYGGLSYNEQFF. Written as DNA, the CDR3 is TGTGCCAGCAGACCTTACGGGGGGCTTTCCTACAATGAGCAGTTCTTC.

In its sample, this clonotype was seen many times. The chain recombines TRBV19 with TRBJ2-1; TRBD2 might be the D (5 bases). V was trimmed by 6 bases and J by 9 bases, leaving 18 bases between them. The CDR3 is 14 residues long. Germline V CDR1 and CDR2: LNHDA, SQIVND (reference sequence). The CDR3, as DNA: TGTGCCAGTAGGGCGGGTCAGCGCCTGGCTGAGCAGTTCTTC. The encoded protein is CASRAGQRLAEQFF.

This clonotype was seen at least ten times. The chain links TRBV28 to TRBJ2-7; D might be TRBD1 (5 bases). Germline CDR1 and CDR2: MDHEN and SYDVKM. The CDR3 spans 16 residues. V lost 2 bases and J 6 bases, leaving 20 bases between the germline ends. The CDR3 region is CASSLVGNRLVGEQYF. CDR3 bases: TGTGCCAGCAGTTTAGTGGGGAACAGGTTGGTAGGCGAGCAGTACTTC.